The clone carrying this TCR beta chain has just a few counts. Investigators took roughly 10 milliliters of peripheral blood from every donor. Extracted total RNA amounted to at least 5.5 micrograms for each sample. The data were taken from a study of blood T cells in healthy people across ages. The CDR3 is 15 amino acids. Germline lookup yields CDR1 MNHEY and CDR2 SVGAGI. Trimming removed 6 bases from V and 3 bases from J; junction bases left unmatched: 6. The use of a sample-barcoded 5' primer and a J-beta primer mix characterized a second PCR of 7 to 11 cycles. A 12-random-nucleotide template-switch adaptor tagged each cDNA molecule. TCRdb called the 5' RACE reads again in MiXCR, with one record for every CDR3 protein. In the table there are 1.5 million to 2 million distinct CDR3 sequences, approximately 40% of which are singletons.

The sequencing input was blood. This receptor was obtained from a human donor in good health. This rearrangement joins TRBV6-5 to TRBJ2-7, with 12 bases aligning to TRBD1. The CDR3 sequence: CASRTGTGGFYEQYF. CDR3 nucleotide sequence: TGTGCCAGCAGAACCGGGACAGGGGGCTTCTACGAGCAGTACTTC.